The TCR beta chain under discussion was sequenced for a study of beta chain features in type 1 diabetes. Study at large: In all, 107,917,701 sorted cells from all samples were analyzed. Notes on the study in general: Researchers could not determine here whether HLA type influences TCRB rearrangement. Moderately but significantly shorter TCRB CDR3s were found in Type 1 diabetes patients in all four CD4+ subsets. Naive, central memory and Treg TCRB repertoires seemed to resemble each other more closely in patients than they did in healthy donors.

Reverse transcribing all isolated RNA meant expressed TCRB transcripts were sequenced. Some clones are missing from TCRdb's copy, which holds only in-frame ones; the method was immunoSEQ multiplex PCR. The table records some 250,000 clones, 14% of them present only once. Germline assignment: CDR1 MGHRA and CDR2 YSYEKL. V lost 5 bases and J 5 bases, leaving 21 bases between the germline ends. This CDR3 has 16 amino acids. About this clone itself: As yet, its antigen is unknown.

Sequencing input: naive CD4+ T cells from blood. The clonotype comes from a man aged 25 to 45 with type 1 diabetes. The chain has TRBV4-1 and TRBJ1-1; D is possibly TRBD1 (5 bases). CDR3 coding DNA: TGCGCCAGCAGCAGGAATTCAGGAGGGGCGGGTACTGAAGCTTTCTTT. Its translation is CASSRNSGGAGTEAFF.